This TCR beta chain is from a study of OX40 agonist ivuxolimab in advanced cancers. Study results and caveats: Partial responders dosed at 0.1-3.0 mg/kg displayed clonal expansion ranking among the lowest. Dosing at 0.1 to 3.0 mg/kg was accompanied by clonal expansion of CD4+ and CD8+ blood T cells by week 6.

V lost 7 bases, J lost 10 bases, and 17 bases lay in between. The CDR3 length is 13 residues. Germline CDR1 reads SNHLY; CDR2 reads FYNNEI. Remarks on this clone: Its antigen is unknown.

This table comes from immunoSEQ multiplex PCR, and its TCRdb copy is limited to in-frame clones, with some not included. The table has about 67,000 clones, approximately 87% seen once. The rearrangement joins TRBV2 to TRBJ2-1, with D uncertain. The specimen comprised CD4+ or CD8+ T cells sorted from blood, sampled in a trial of the OX40 agonist ivuxolimab. The origin of this receptor is an adult with an advanced solid tumor such as melanoma, head and neck, liver or kidney cancer. DNA of the CDR3: TGTGCCAGCATCGAAGCTCAGACCCACGAGCAGTTCTTC. It encodes CASIEAQTHEQFF. Full variable domain (missing parts from reference TRBV2 and TRBJ2-1): EPEVTQTPSHQVTQMGQEVILRCVPISNHLYFYWYRQILGQKVEFLVSFYNNEISEKSEIFDDQFSVERPDGSNFTLKIRSTKLEDSAMYFCASIEAQTHEQFFGPGTRLTVL.